These T cell receptor beta chains were read from a single sample in a study of cytomegalovirus exposure and HLA in healthy donors. Method: immunoSEQ multiplex PCR; TCRdb's copy keeps in-frame clones and lacks some. The data hold over 40,000 clones, with about 60% observed a single time. Sequenced: PBMCs. Source of these receptors: a man in his sixties in good health and CMV-seropositive. Both conserved end residues are part of each CDR3. Each record gives: V gene, D gene, clone size, J gene, CDR3 protein, CDR3 DNA. A D gene is named only where the DNA matches it firmly. Clone sizes are given selectively: once, few, many, or a class where the clone is expanded.

v_call: TRBV28; d_call: TRBD2; clone_size: NA; j_call: TRBJ2-3; cdr3_aa: CASSSPRTSGGDTQYF; cdr3_nt: TGTGCCAGCAGTTCACCGAGGACTAGCGGGGGAGATACGCAGTATTTT
v_call: TRBV19; d_call: TRBD1; clone_size: NA; j_call: TRBJ1-2; cdr3_aa: CASSIVPPTGNGYTF; cdr3_nt: TGTGCCAGTAGTATAGTCCCCCCGACAGGGAATGGCTACACCTTC
v_call: TRBV2; d_call: NA; clone_size: once; j_call: TRBJ2-3; cdr3_aa: CASNLPAKGDPPDTQYF; cdr3_nt: TGTGCCAGCAACCTCCCGGCTAAGGGGGACCCCCCAGATACGCAGTATTTT
v_call: TRBV7-3; d_call: NA; clone_size: NA; j_call: TRBJ2-3; cdr3_aa: CASSSFPGTTDTQYF; cdr3_nt: TGTGCCAGCAGCTCCTTCCCGGGAACTACAGATACGCAGTATTTT
v_call: TRBV28; d_call: TRBD2; clone_size: NA; j_call: TRBJ2-1; cdr3_aa: CASTNPLVSGSSYNEQFF; cdr3_nt: TGTGCCAGCACCAACCCGTTAGTCAGCGGGAGCTCCTACAATGAGCAGTTCTTC
v_call: TRBV29-1; d_call: TRBD1; clone_size: NA; j_call: TRBJ2-7; cdr3_aa: CSVLPGQGSEQYF; cdr3_nt: TGCAGCGTTCTCCCGGGACAGGGGAGCGAGCAGTACTTC
v_call: TRBV11-2; d_call: NA; clone_size: NA; j_call: TRBJ2-1; cdr3_aa: CASSLDRGGQNEQFF; cdr3_nt: TGTGCCAGCAGCTTAGACAGGGGTGGGCAGAATGAGCAGTTCTTC
v_call: TRBV4-2; d_call: NA; clone_size: NA; j_call: TRBJ2-7; cdr3_aa: CASSPGRGAAEQYF; cdr3_nt: TGTGCCAGCAGCCCCGGCCGGGGGGCCGCCGAGCAGTACTTC
v_call: TRBV9; d_call: TRBD1; clone_size: NA; j_call: TRBJ1-3; cdr3_aa: CASSPGQGEGNTIYF; cdr3_nt: TGTGCCAGCAGCCCCGGACAGGGAGAGGGAAACACCATATATTTT
v_call: TRBV29-1; d_call: NA; clone_size: once; j_call: TRBJ1-1; cdr3_aa: CSVALGGGTEAFF; cdr3_nt: TGCAGCGTCGCGCTGGGGGGTGGCACTGAAGCTTTCTTT
v_call: TRBV7-2; d_call: NA; clone_size: once; j_call: TRBJ1-1; cdr3_aa: CASSFGQFQAMNTEAFF; cdr3_nt: TGTGCCAGCAGTTTTGGACAGTTTCAAGCTATGAACACTGAAGCTTTCTTT
v_call: TRBV5-6; d_call: TRBD2; clone_size: NA; j_call: TRBJ2-7; cdr3_aa: CASSARLAEYEQYF; cdr3_nt: TGTGCCAGCAGCGCCAGACTAGCGGAGTACGAGCAGTACTTC
v_call: TRBV27; d_call: NA; clone_size: NA; j_call: TRBJ2-6; cdr3_aa: CASSRYRRSSGANVLTF; cdr3_nt: TGTGCCAGCAGTCGGTACAGGAGATCTTCTGGGGCCAACGTCCTGACTTTC
v_call: TRBV4-1; d_call: NA; clone_size: NA; j_call: TRBJ1-1; cdr3_aa: CASSLTGRTDTEAFF; cdr3_nt: TGCGCCAGCAGCCTAACCGGGAGGACGGACACTGAAGCTTTCTTT
v_call: TRBV5-6; d_call: NA; clone_size: NA; j_call: TRBJ2-7; cdr3_aa: CASSPDGGYEQYF; cdr3_nt: TGTGCCAGCAGCCCGGACGGAGGGTACGAGCAGTACTTC
v_call: TRBV7-9; d_call: NA; clone_size: NA; j_call: TRBJ2-1; cdr3_aa: CASSLGASQSLVGQFF; cdr3_nt: TGTGCCAGCAGCTTAGGGGCTAGCCAGTCGCTGGTGGGGCAGTTCTTC
v_call: TRBV28; d_call: NA; clone_size: NA; j_call: TRBJ1-2; cdr3_aa: CASSLHHTSVYGYTF; cdr3_nt: TGTGCCAGCAGCCTTCACCACACAAGCGTCTATGGCTACACCTTC
v_call: TRBV19; d_call: TRBD2; clone_size: NA; j_call: TRBJ2-1; cdr3_aa: CASSNTGTSGSLEQFF; cdr3_nt: TGTGCCAGTAGTAACACCGGGACTAGCGGGAGTCTTGAGCAGTTCTTC
v_call: TRBV7-2; d_call: TRBD1; clone_size: NA; j_call: TRBJ1-2; cdr3_aa: CASSLALTGPNGYTF; cdr3_nt: TGTGCCAGCAGCTTAGCACTGACAGGGCCGAATGGCTACACCTTC